Following are 9 T cell receptor beta chains from one sample sequenced in a study of blood T cell repertoires in COVID-19. Measured with immunoSEQ multiplex PCR; TCRdb has only the in-frame clones, and not every one. The table has around 300,000 clones, 75% to 90% seen once; the top ten hold roughly 3.6%. The material sequenced was peripheral blood. Receptors originate from a woman aged 40 to 50 with acute or convalescent COVID-19.

The chain has TRBV3-1 (or the pseudogene TRBV3-2) and TRBJ2-3; 8 nucleotides agree with TRBD2. Germline assignment: CDR1 LGHDT and CDR2 YNNKEL (reference sequence). Germline trimming cut 0 bases from V and 6 bases from J; bases unmatched to any gene: 11. CDR3 length: 17 residues. The CDR3 sequence is CASSQESAGVLGDTQYF. The CDR3 DNA follows: TGTGCCAGCAGCCAAGAATCAGCGGGGGTACTCGGGGATACGCAGTATTTT.

The rearrangement links TRBV6-5 to TRBJ1-1, with 9 bases fitting TRBD1. This CDR3 spans 15 amino acids. V shed 5 bases, J shed 4 bases, and the junction held 8 bases outside the gene matches. Germline CDR1 reads MNHEY; CDR2 reads SVGAGI. CDR3 residues: CASSQRQGEGTEAFF. The CDR3 region has the DNA TGTGCCAGCAGTCAGCGACAGGGGGAGGGCACTGAAGCTTTCTTT.

V is TRBV5-1 and J is TRBJ1-1; the match to TRBD1 covers 9 bases. The CDR3 consists of 17 residues. CDR1 and CDR2 (germline): SGHRS, YFSETQ. With 4 bases clipped from V and 3 bases from J, the junction kept 13 bases outside the gene matches. Here the CDR3 reads CASSPDRGGYPYTEAFF. The CDR3 DNA reads as TGCGCCAGCAGCCCGGACAGGGGTGGATACCCTTACACTGAAGCTTTCTTT.

The chain recombines TRBV3-1 (or the pseudogene TRBV3-2) with TRBJ1-2, with D perhaps TRBD1 (6 bases). Trimming took off 4 bases at V and 5 bases at J, with 17 bases between the two ends. In germline, CDR1 is LGHDT, CDR2 YNNKEL (reference sequence). The CDR3 is made up of 15 amino acids. The CDR3 coding sequence is TGTGCCAGCAGCCCCACCCTGGACAGCCTTTATGGCTACACCTTC. Translating it yields CASSPTLDSLYGYTF.

The J gene is TRBJ1-4, the V gene TRBV4-1; D is perhaps TRBD1 (5 bases). The CDR3 runs 13 residues. Germline-derived CDR1 and CDR2 are MGHRA and YSYEKL. V lost 3 bases and J lost 6, with 8 bases in between. This CDR3 reads CASSHGGYEKLFF. The CDR3 DNA reads as TGCGCCAGCAGCCACGGGGGATATGAAAAACTGTTTTTT.

In this sample, this clone turned up a few times. The rearrangement uses TRBV5-1 and TRBJ1-2; D might be TRBD1 (6 bases). The CDR3 has 15 residues. V gave up 0 bases and J gave up 1 base, with 10 bases separating them. Germline CDR1 SGHRS, CDR2 YFSETQ. This CDR3 reads CASSLDWGHNYGYTF. The CDR3 nucleotides read TGCGCCAGCAGCTTGGACTGGGGACATAACTATGGCTACACCTTC.

This chain connects TRBV27 to TRBJ1-5; a possible D gene is TRBD1 (6 bases). Germline assignment: CDR1 MNHEY and CDR2 SMNVEV (reference sequence). Trimming took off 5 bases at V and 0 bases at J, with 11 bases between the two ends. This CDR3 comprises 15 residues. CDR3 DNA sequence: TGTGCCAGCAGTGCACAGGGTTATAGCAATCAGCCCCAGCATTTT. Encoded protein: CASSAQGYSNQPQHF.

This chain uses TRBV19 with TRBJ1-2, with D unresolved. The ends were cut back, 6 bases at V and 7 bases at J, with 12 bases in the middle. The V gene's germline CDR1 is LNHDA and CDR2 SQIVND (reference sequence). The CDR3 has 12 amino acids. The CDR3 DNA reads as TGTGCCAGTAGGGCGGAATTGGGTGGCTACACCTTC. It specifies CASRAELGGYTF.

This chain joins TRBV6-5 and TRBJ2-1; unclear D gene. The V gene lost 8 bases and the J gene lost 1 base, with 12 bases spanning the gap. Germline V CDR1 and CDR2: MNHEY, SVGAGI. The CDR3 has 14 amino acids. Here the CDR3 reads CASSRRGSYNEQFF. The CDR3, as DNA: TGTGCCAGCTCCCGCCGCGGTTCCTACAATGAGCAGTTCTTC.